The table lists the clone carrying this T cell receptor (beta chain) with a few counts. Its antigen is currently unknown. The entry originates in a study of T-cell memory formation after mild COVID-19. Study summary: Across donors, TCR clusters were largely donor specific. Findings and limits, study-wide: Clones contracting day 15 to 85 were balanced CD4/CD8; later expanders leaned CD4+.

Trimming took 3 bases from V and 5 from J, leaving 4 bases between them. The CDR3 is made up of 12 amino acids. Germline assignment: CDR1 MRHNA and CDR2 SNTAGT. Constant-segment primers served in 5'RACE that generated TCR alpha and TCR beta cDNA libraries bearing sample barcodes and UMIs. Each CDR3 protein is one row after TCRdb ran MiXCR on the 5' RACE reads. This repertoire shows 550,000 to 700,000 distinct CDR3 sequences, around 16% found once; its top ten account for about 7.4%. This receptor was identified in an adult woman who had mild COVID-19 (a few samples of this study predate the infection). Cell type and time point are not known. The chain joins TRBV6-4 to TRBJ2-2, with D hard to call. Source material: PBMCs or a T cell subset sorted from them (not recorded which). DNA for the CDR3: TGTGCCAGCAGTGAGGGGACCGGGGAGCTGTTTTTT. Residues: CASSEGTGELFF.